This T cell receptor (beta chain) was sequenced during a study of cytomegalovirus exposure and HLA in healthy donors. About the study: The use of the same platform for the roughly 130 validation repertoires and the 550 to 850 first-cohort repertoires was reported by a later analysis. Findings and caveats of the study: In vitro experiments confirmed that a few CMV-associated chains were specific for CMV antigens.

The CDR3 runs 12 residues. Trimming stripped 3 bases from V and 3 bases from J, with 6 bases between. Germline V gene data show CDR1 as WNHNN and CDR2 as SYGVQD (reference sequence). Using immunoSEQ multiplex PCR, the repertoire was profiled, and TCRdb retains in-frame clones only, with some absent. The repertoire has some 85,000 clones, approximately 96% of them found once; the top ten carry under 1.5%. With respect to this clone: Its antigen remains unidentified.

The TCR was taken from a young woman in good health and CMV-seronegative. The V gene is TRBV10-1, the J gene TRBJ2-7, with D hard to call. The material sequenced was PBMCs. DNA of the CDR3: TGCGCCAGCAGTGATAACAGCTACGAGCAGTACTTC. Amino acids: CASSDNSYEQYF.